Each of the 14 T cell receptor beta chains below was sequenced from the same sample in a study of blood T cell repertoires in COVID-19. Profiled with immunoSEQ multiplex PCR; TCRdb holds only in-frame clones, not every one. Of some 250,000 clones listed, approximately 86% are singletons. Sequencing used PBMCs or T cells enriched from blood (not recorded which). The receptors shown here come from a woman aged 40 to 55 with acute COVID-19.

The chain couples TRBV5-1 to TRBJ2-1; D is possibly TRBD2 (6 bases). V was shortened by 3 bases and J by 11 bases, with 21 bases between the two germline ends. The CDR3 is 15 amino acids. Germline V gene lookup returns CDR1 SGHRS and CDR2 YFSETQ. The CDR3 DNA reads TGCGCCAGCAGCTGGAGTAGCGGTGGAGAGGAGAAGCAGTTCTTC. Protein product: CASSWSSGGEEKQFF.

J is TRBJ1-3 and V is TRBV5-1; D is ambiguous. The CDR3 totals 15 residues. CDR1 is SGHRS, CDR2 YFSETQ, per germline. V dropped 0 bases and J dropped 0 bases, with 7 bases sitting between them. CDR3 sequence: CASSLGAGSGNTIYF. CDR3 nucleotide sequence: TGCGCCAGCAGCTTGGGGGCAGGCTCTGGAAACACCATATATTTT.

A single count supports this clone. The chain links TRBV10-1 to TRBJ2-1, with a tentative D call TRBD1 (5 bases). The germline V and J ends were trimmed by 0 bases and 7 bases, with 10 bases remaining between them. In germline, CDR1 is WNHNN, CDR2 SYGVQD (reference sequence). The CDR3 runs to 14 residues. CDR3 bases: TGCGCCAGCAGTGAGTCTAGTAAGGGGAATGAGCAGTTCTTC. This gives the protein CASSESSKGNEQFF.

The CDR3 spells CASSLVPSSYNEQFF. The CDR3 nucleotides read TGTGCCAGCAGCTTAGTACCGAGCTCCTACAATGAGCAGTTCTTC. V is TRBV11-3 and J is TRBJ2-1; no reliable D call. Germline CDR1 reads SGHNT; CDR2 reads YENEEA. CDR3 size: 15 residues. Trimming cost V 1 base and J 0 bases, with 7 bases left between them.

V gene TRBV7-3 combines with J gene TRBJ1-5; D is possibly TRBD1 (5 bases). Trimming cost V 2 bases and J 4 bases, with 18 bases left between them. Per germline, CDR1 SGHTA and CDR2 FQGTGA. This CDR3 spans 17 amino acids. The CDR3 loop reads CASSLLPRGLENQPQHF. CDR3 nucleotides: TGTGCCAGCAGCTTATTACCCCGGGGGTTAGAAAATCAGCCCCAGCATTTT.

The chain recombines TRBV10-1 with TRBJ2-2, with D possibly TRBD1 on 6 matching bases. Trimming took 4 bases from V and 1 from J, leaving 13 bases between them. In germline, CDR1 is WNHNN, CDR2 SYGVQD (reference sequence). The CDR3 consists of 16 residues. Here the CDR3 reads CASSGTGTQNTGELFF. CDR3 nucleotide sequence: TGCGCCAGCAGTGGTACCGGGACACAGAACACCGGGGAGCTGTTTTTT.

This rearrangement joins TRBV24-1 to TRBJ1-2; 9 nucleotides line up with TRBD1. CDR1 is KGHDR and CDR2 is SFDVKD in the germline V gene. J was trimmed by 8 bases and V by 4 bases; bases with no gene match: 10. The CDR3 is 15 residues long. The CDR3 region has the DNA TGTGCCACCAGTGACCCTACAGGGGGCCCGCAGGGCTACACCTTC. Translating gives CATSDPTGGPQGYTF.

This clone occurred once. This chain uses TRBV10-1 with TRBJ2-1, with 11 bases matching TRBD2. Germline trimming cut 5 bases from V and 5 bases from J; bases unmatched to any gene: 5. The CDR3 consists of 15 residues. CDR1 and CDR2 (germline): WNHNN, SYGVQD (reference sequence). The CDR3 loop reads CASSFGLAGNNEQFF. The CDR3 DNA is TGCGCCAGCAGTTTCGGACTAGCGGGCAACAATGAGCAGTTCTTC.

The genes are TRBV7-9 and TRBJ2-7, with 9 bases aligning to TRBD2. Germline lookup yields CDR1 SEHNR and CDR2 FQNEAQ (reference sequence). The CDR3 consists of 14 residues. The V and J ends lost 5 bases and 3 bases, in that order; junction bases with no gene match: 5. Here the CDR3 DNA reads TGTGCCAGCAGCGAGACTAGCGGACTCTACGAGCAGTACTTC. Translated, it gives CASSETSGLYEQYF.

J is TRBJ1-2 and V is TRBV19; D gene unclear. Trimming cost V 6 bases and J 0 bases, with 14 bases left between them. The CDR3 consists of 15 residues. Germline assignment: CDR1 LNHDA and CDR2 SQIVND (reference sequence). Here the CDR3 DNA reads TGTGCCAGTAGCCTCGACACCGAAGCTAACTATGGCTACACCTTC. Protein sequence: CASSLDTEANYGYTF.

CDR3 in DNA: TGTGCCAGCAGCCAAAATCCGACAGGTTCCTCTGAAAAACTGTTTTTT. Translated: CASSQNPTGSSEKLFF. The chain combines TRBV3-1 (or the pseudogene TRBV3-2) with TRBJ1-4, with a possible D match to TRBD1 (6 bases). CDR3 length equals 16 residues. The V gene lost 2 bases and the J gene lost 7 bases, with 17 bases spanning the gap. Germline loops: CDR1 LGHDT, CDR2 YNNKEL (reference sequence).

The CDR3 DNA reads TGTGCCAGCAGCCAGAATCTTAAAAACGGAAAACTGTTTTTT. Encoded protein: CASSQNLKNGKLFF. The chain employs TRBV4-2 and TRBJ1-4; no definite D call. V lost 3 bases, J lost 10 bases, and 15 bases lay in between. The CDR3 extends over 14 amino acids. The germline V gene encodes CDR1 LGHNA and CDR2 YNFKEQ.

The chain employs TRBV19 and TRBJ2-5; 8 nucleotides match TRBD1. The CDR3 totals 16 residues. Losses at the gene ends were 4 bases for V and 3 bases for J; bases not matched to a gene: 10. CDR1 LNHDA and CDR2 SQIVND come from the germline V gene (reference sequence). The CDR3 sequence: CASSTIGQGWEETQYF. The CDR3 nucleotides are TGTGCCAGTAGTACCATTGGACAGGGTTGGGAAGAGACCCAGTACTTC.

This rearrangement joins TRBV5-1 to TRBJ2-7; D is possibly TRBD2 (5 bases). The CDR3 covers 12 residues. V lost 2 bases and J 2 bases, leaving 5 bases between the germline ends. Germline V gene data show CDR1 as SGHRS and CDR2 as YFSETQ. CDR3 sequence: CASSFGAYEQYF. CDR3 DNA sequence: TGCGCCAGCAGCTTCGGGGCCTACGAGCAGTACTTC.